This T cell receptor (beta chain) was profiled in a study of tissue T cells after allogeneic stem cell transplantation (dated by TCRdb to 2022 to 2024). Broadly, across the study: Grafts from donors were received by all GVHD patients, with four grafts being unmodified and three being CD34-selected to deplete T cells. If a tissue had multiple samples, a pathologist reviewed H&E sections so that samples with histologically apparent lymphocytes got priority for sequencing. Using research autopsies of patients with and without GVHD, plus mouse models of GVHD, the study profiled TCR beta repertoires across many tissues. On the human side, the study was prospective and observational, with no blinding or randomization. What the authors observed across the whole study: Which tissue TCRs were alloreactive or antigen-specific was not determined in the study, and some of the clones might have been host cells that persisted. The patient cohort was small and clinically heterogeneous, and sampling depth was acknowledged as a limitation. Few T cell clones were found to be shared across patients, but shared repertoire signatures across patients were revealed in a tissue-specific fashion by motif-based clustering. Within patients, how anatomically similar tissues were was a major factor shaping TCR repertoire composition, regardless of disease or transplant status. In both patients and mice, T cells from blood and spleen picked up only a limited part of the TCR repertoire that was detected in tissues.

This sample's time point label indicates: human tissue collected at research (rapid) autopsy. Six to eight adult allo-HCT recipients with steroid-refractory GVHD were prospectively enrolled in a research-autopsy study over an approximately 3-year period. Gastrointestinal GVHD was present in all GVHD patients, each of whom received several lines of GVHD-directed therapy, and several of these patients also had skin involvement. After a median post-mortem interval of about 9.5 hours, autopsy tissues were collected, including GI sites from esophagus to rectum, liver, skin, and lymphoid organs such as spleen. Each autopsy specimen was cut in two, with one portion flash-frozen in liquid nitrogen and the remainder formalin-fixed, and the outer muscle layers of GI specimens were removed. Genomic DNA was extracted from frozen tissues using the Mag-Bind Blood & Tissue DNA HDQ 96 Kit on a Chemagic 360 or the DNeasy Blood & Tissue Kit. Extracted DNA was further purified with the Genomic DNA Clean & Concentrator-25 kit because of concern about red blood cell contamination.

Libraries were constructed by the immunoSEQ multiplex PCR assay. TCRbeta CDR3 sequencing was performed at survey depth by Adaptive Biotechnologies, and CDR3 sequences, V/J genes, productive frequency and template counts were reported. Amplification of TCR beta CDR3 regions was performed from genomic DNA rather than from RNA. The study's own analysis went as follows. Jensen-Shannon divergence was used to quantify pairwise repertoire overlap between tissues, with a value of 1 indicating complete divergence and a value of 0 indicating identical repertoires. Based on pairwise JSD values, tissues were grouped by single-linkage agglomerative hierarchical clustering, and the results were shown as dendrograms. All patient samples were analyzed with GLIPH2 using simulation_depth 1000, kmer_min_depth 3 and cdr3_length_cutoff 8, and only groups containing more than two unique CDR3s were kept. In a standardized tissue-overlap score, Jaccard GLIPH-group overlap across patients was extrapolated to a standard repertoire size of 1000 clones. Linear mixed-effect models, with tissue included as a fixed effect and individual included as a random effect, were used to assess associations of diversity with clinical or experimental variables. TCRdb's version of the immuneACCESS table is confined to in-frame rearrangements and falls short of the full clone set. An unresolved V gene accounts for under half of the shortfall where checked; the remainder is of unknown origin. Clone size and the V and J calls come from that table; the DNA yielded D and trimming. The sample table contains about 1,500 clones; only one count was recorded for around 81% of them. The top ten clonotypes cover 7% to 9.5% of the sample.

The sample holds one count of this clone. Its antigen is unknown. Per-nucleotide qualities are absent, and no much larger clonotype sits a single base away. The CDR3 contains 20 residues, cysteine and phenylalanine counted. Kept here is only the CDR3 DNA, which spans 60 bases and is read in frame from base 1. Relative to germline, V is missing 4 bases and J is missing 0 bases, with 21 bases of the junction outside any gene match. As encoded in the germline V gene, CDR1 is MNHNS while CDR2 is SASEGT. Source: liver tissue, taken at autopsy. The V and J genes are TRBV6-1 and TRBJ2-7; 7 central nucleotides agree with TRBD1. This sequence was found in a male patient older than 55 with steroid-refractory graft-versus-host disease after an allogeneic stem cell transplant. After a transplant, the graft donor may have provided part of the T cells. The bases read TGTGCCAGCAGTGTACCCTCCTCGGTCCCCGGACAGGTGTACTCCTACGAGCAGTACTTC. Its product reads: CASSVPSSVPGQVYSYEQYF.